This T cell receptor (beta chain) was profiled in a study of shared clonotypes between healthy human individuals (dated by TCRdb to between 2020 and 2021). In the study overall: The cohort included three men and two women between 18 and 49 years of age. For each donor, three plates each were used for CD4 naive and CD4 memory, two plates were used for CD8 naive, and one plate was used for CD8 memory. To estimate repertoire size and how much clonotypes are shared between individuals, the study performed deep sequencing of blood TCR repertoires from about five healthy adults. Libraries were prepared and TCR repertoires were sequenced by different laboratories using diverse techniques, in order to increase sequencing depth and limit assay-specific biases. Each donor's leukapheresis produced roughly between roughly 0.9 and 9 billion PBMCs.

Overall study outcomes, separate from this receptor: Roughly 5% of naive CD4, roughly 3.6% of naive CD8, approximately 2.2% of memory CD4, and approximately 0.39% of memory CD8 clonotypes were shared across several donors. Naive subsets generally had larger estimated clonotype richness than memory subsets. Based on pairwise subsampling, the degree of clonotype sharing among donors was expected to be affected by sequencing depth. Higher generation probabilities were observed for clonotypes shared by all four sorted-subset donors than for non-shared clonotypes. Because the study included only a small number of donors, the genetic and exposure-history diversity represented was limited. Incomplete sequencing was indicated by rarefaction of sorted-subset datasets, despite the large sequencing depth. Sampling was restricted to blood, and TCR repertoires in tissue are likely to differ from TCR repertoires in blood.

The donors were healthy, HIV-negative adults who had no recently reported acute infections or vaccinations. Every donor was a Caucasian adult residing in Nashville, Tennessee, USA. CD4+ T cells were enriched by magnetic negative selection, after which naive cells were positively selected on CD45RA and the negative fraction was taken as the memory subset. Blood was obtained by leukapheresis, after which PBMCs were separated by Ficoll-Histopaque density gradient centrifugation and cryopreserved in liquid nitrogen vapor phase. Analytical flow cytometry was used to check the purity and quantity of every magnetically sorted T cell population. Each sorted fraction had its genomic DNA isolated and then quantified by UV absorbance on a Nanodrop 2000c. TCR CDR3 regions were amplified from genomic DNA by multiplex PCR using the deep immunoSEQ assay. Genomic DNA extracted from each cell subset was distributed evenly over all wells of several immunoSEQ 96-well plates, and each plate served as one replicate. For sorted subsets, each replicate PCR was loaded with approximately 190 ng genomic DNA, equivalent to 25,000 to 35,000 T cell genomes. Purified libraries were measured with a Qubit 3.0 fluorometer, size-checked on a Bioanalyzer 2100, and measured again with the KAPA Library Quantification kit. Every immunoSEQ 96-well plate was sequenced on a separate single-read 150-cycle Illumina NextSeq 550 flow cell. Under the source paper's analysis protocol: Because only junctional sequences without quality scores were contained in the immunoSEQ output, filtering matching that applied to full-length reads could not be performed. Sequences were annotated with PyIR, a Python wrapper for IgBLAST v1.9, and V/J genes and CDR3 were assigned using IMGT germline references. Reads were removed for weak V/J assignments (E-value above 1e-6), missing CDR3, stop codons, out-of-frame junctions, or ambiguous translated residues. A V3J clonotype was defined by an identical inferred V gene, J gene, and CDR3 amino acid sequence. Percentage overlap between repertoires was calculated by dividing the number of shared unique clonotypes by the size of the smaller repertoire. RTK rarefaction, the Chao1 estimator, and Recon v2.1 estimates of unobserved clonotypes were used to assess repertoire richness. For all TCRbeta clonotypes obtained by the gDNA method from several donors, generation probabilities were computed with OLGA. In its TCRdb copy, this immuneACCESS table keeps in-frame sequences only and misses some clones. Where compared with another copy, unresolved V genes explain less than half of these, and the others have no known cause. V and J calls plus clone size are reproduced from that table; the DNA served to infer D and trimming. Here the sample has about 670,000 clones; 55% to 75% occur a single time. About 1.8% of the sample belongs to the ten largest clones.

Remarks on this clone: Its binding antigen is unknown. No much larger clone is present one base from it, and per-base qualities are unavailable.

V is pared back by 7 bases and J by 2 bases, with 12 bases lying between the germline termini. The cysteine opens and the phenylalanine closes a CDR3 of 13 amino acids. Of all the DNA, just the CDR3 is kept, 39 bases in frame from base 1. Sequences SGHVS (CDR1) and FNYEAQ (CDR2) are obtained from the germline V gene. The V and J segments used are TRBV7-6 and TRBJ2-7; no D gene call is confident. The TCR was taken from a young woman in good health. The material sequenced was memory CD4+ T cells sorted from blood. The cell subset or site tag for this specimen amounts to: CD45RA-negative fraction. The nucleotide sequence reads as follows: TGTGCCAGCACCCCAGGAACCACCTACGAGCAGTACTTC. It specifies CASTPGTTYEQYF.